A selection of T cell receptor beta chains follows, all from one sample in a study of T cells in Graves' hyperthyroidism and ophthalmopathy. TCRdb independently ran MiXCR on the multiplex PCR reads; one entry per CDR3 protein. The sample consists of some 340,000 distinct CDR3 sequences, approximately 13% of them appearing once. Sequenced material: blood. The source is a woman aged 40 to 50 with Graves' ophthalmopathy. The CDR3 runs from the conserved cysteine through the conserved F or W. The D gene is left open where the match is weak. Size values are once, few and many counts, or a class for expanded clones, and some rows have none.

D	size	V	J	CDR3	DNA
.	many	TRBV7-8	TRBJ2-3	CASSLVAASLSSTDTQYF	TGTGCCAGCAGCTTGGTAGCGGCCTCTTTATCTAGCACAGATACGCAGTATTTT
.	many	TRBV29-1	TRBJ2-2	CSVRGLGGPDGELFF	TGCAGCGTTCGGGGGCTTGGAGGGCCGGACGGGGAGCTGTTTTTT
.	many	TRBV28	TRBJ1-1	CASAPFGGGLLTNTEAFF	TGTGCCAGCGCCCCATTCGGAGGGGGGCTGCTCACGAACACTGAAGCTTTCTTT
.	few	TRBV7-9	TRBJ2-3	CAGRPLRDSSTDTQYF	TGTGCCGGCAGACCCCTCCGGGACTCGAGCACAGATACGCAGTATTTT
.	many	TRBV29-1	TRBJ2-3	CSSEGRGDTQYF	TGCAGCTCAGAGGGTAGAGGAGATACGCAGTATTTT
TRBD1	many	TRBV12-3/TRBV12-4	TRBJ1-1	CASSFIGTGMNTEAFF	TGTGCCAGCAGTTTTATCGGGACAGGGATGAACACTGAAGCTTTCTTT
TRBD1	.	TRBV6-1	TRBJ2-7	CASRKDRVVDEQYF	TGTGCCAGCAGAAAAGACAGGGTGGTCGATGAGCAGTACTTC
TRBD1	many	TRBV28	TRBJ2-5	CASSRHRGPGETQYF	TGTGCCAGCAGTCGCCACAGGGGCCCCGGGGAGACCCAGTACTTC
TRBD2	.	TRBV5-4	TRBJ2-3	CASSLSRGGFGTQYF	TGTGCCAGCAGCCTCTCGCGGGGGGGCTTTGGTACGCAGTATTTT
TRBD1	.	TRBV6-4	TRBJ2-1	CASSAQGAAGEQFF	TGTGCCAGCAGTGCCCAGGGGGCGGCGGGTGAGCAGTTCTTC
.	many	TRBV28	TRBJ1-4	CASSSPGRGREKLFF	TGTGCCAGCAGTTCCCCGGGCAGGGGTCGTGAAAAACTGTTTTTT
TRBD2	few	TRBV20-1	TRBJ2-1	CSASGSGGISYNEQFF	TGCAGTGCTAGTGGTAGCGGGGGGATCTCCTACAATGAGCAGTTCTTC
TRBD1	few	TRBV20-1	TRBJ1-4	CSASPARGGNEKLFF	TGCAGTGCTAGTCCCGCGCGAGGGGGCAATGAAAAACTGTTTTTT
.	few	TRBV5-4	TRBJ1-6	CASSLDPRGNSPLHF	TGTGCCAGCAGCTTGGATCCGCGGGGTAATTCACCCCTCCACTTT
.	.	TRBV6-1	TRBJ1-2	CASSEMGGIGGYTF	TGTGCCAGCAGTGAAATGGGGGGGATTGGCGGCTACACCTTC
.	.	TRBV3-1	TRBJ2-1	CASSQVLGNNEQFF	TGTGCCAGCAGCCAAGTCCTAGGCAACAATGAGCAGTTCTTC
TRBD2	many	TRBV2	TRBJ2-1	CASSGLAGGIYNEQFF	TGTGCCAGCAGTGGATTGGCGGGGGGGATATACAATGAGCAGTTCTTC
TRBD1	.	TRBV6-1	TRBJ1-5	CASSERGLGQPQHF	TGTGCCAGCAGCGAAAGGGGGCTGGGACAGCCCCAGCATTTT
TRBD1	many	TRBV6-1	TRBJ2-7	CATRDRGLYEQYF	TGTGCCACCCGGGACAGGGGACTATACGAGCAGTACTTC
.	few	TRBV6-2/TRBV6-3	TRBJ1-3	CAGSYEGSGNTIYF	TGTGCCGGCAGTTACGAAGGCTCTGGAAACACCATATATTTT
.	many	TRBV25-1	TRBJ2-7	CASSGDGYEQYF	TGTGCCAGCAGTGGTGATGGCTACGAGCAGTACTTC
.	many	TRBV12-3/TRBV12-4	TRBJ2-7	CASSLSTMGGEQYF	TGTGCCAGCAGTTTATCGACGATGGGGGGCGAGCAGTACTTC
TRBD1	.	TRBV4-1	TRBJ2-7	CASSQDRLFTGETYEQYF	TGCGCCAGCAGCCAAGATCGACTCTTTACAGGGGAAACCTACGAGCAGTACTTC
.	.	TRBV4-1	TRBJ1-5	CASSQGQGSSQSQHF	TGCGCCAGCAGCCAAGGGCAAGGGTCCAGTCAGTCCCAGCATTTT
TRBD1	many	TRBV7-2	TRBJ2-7	CASSRDRASYEQYF	TGTGCCAGCAGCCGGGACAGGGCCTCCTACGAGCAGTACTTC
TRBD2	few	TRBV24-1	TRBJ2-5	CATSDFETSGGQEKYQETQYF	TGTGCCACCAGTGATTTTGAAACTAGCGGGGGGCAAGAAAAGTACCAAGAGACCCAGTACTTC
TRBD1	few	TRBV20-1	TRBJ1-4	CSAREATGSNEKLFF	TGCAGTGCTAGAGAGGCGACAGGGTCTAATGAAAAACTGTTTTTT
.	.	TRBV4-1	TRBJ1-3	CASSQTDEGSGNTIYF	TGCGCCAGCAGCCAGACCGACGAGGGATCCGGAAACACCATATATTTT
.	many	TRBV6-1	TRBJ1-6	CASTVAGESPLHF	TGTGCCAGCACCGTGGCAGGGGAGTCACCCCTCCACTTT
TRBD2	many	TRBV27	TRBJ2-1	CASSFSGRGDNEQFF	TGTGCCAGCAGTTTCTCCGGGAGGGGGGACAATGAGCAGTTCTTC
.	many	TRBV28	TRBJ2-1	CASSPTGTLYNEQFF	TGTGCCAGCAGTCCCACCGGGACGCTTTACAATGAGCAGTTCTTC
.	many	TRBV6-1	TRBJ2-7	CASSESGRGYEQYF	TGTGCCAGCAGTGAAAGCGGCAGGGGTTACGAGCAGTACTTC
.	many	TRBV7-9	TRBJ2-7	CASSFVGYEQYF	TGTGCCAGCAGCTTCGTCGGCTACGAGCAGTACTTC
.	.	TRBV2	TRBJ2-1	CAGSEFSHSNEQFF	TGTGCCGGCAGTGAATTTTCCCATTCGAATGAGCAGTTCTTC
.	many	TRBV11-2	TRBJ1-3	CASSSIRLASGNTIYF	TGTGCCAGCAGCTCGATCCGGCTCGCTTCTGGAAACACCATATATTTT
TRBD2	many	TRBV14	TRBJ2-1	CASSQAPLAGGPGNEQFF	TGTGCCAGCAGCCAAGCCCCGCTAGCGGGAGGGCCGGGTAATGAGCAGTTCTTC
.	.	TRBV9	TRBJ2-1	CASSVGGGSYNEQFF	TGTGCCAGCAGCGTTGGTGGGGGCTCCTACAATGAGCAGTTCTTC